This TCR beta chain was sequenced in a study of T-cell reconstitution after alpha-beta-depleted transplantation in children. Study-wide results and limits: Some patients' high day-60 TCRbeta diversity was traced to surviving recipient T cells and thymic progenitors.

Construction of the TCRbeta library involved unique molecular identifiers. TCRdb processed the PCR reads anew with MiXCR; each CDR3 protein has one entry. The table has fewer than 700,000 distinct CDR3 sequences, 10% to 15% seen once. The sample holds many counts of this clonotype. The antigen remains undetermined. The source material was PBMCs, mostly from graft donor cells, sampled 360 days after TCRalphabeta/CD19-depleted stem cell transplant. This clonotype originated in a male patient between 5 and 17 years old who had a stem cell transplant for acute myeloid leukemia, so the T cells may come from the graft donor.

The CDR3 region is CSATLAGPQETQYF. The CDR3 bases are TGCAGTGCTACACTAGCGGGGCCCCAAGAGACCCAGTACTTC. The V and J genes are TRBV20-1 and TRBJ2-5; 10 bases line up with TRBD2. After removal of 4 bases from V and 1 base from J, the junction contained 3 bases not matched to a gene. The CDR3 has 14 residues. Germline V gene sequence: CDR1 DFQATT, CDR2 SNEGSKA (reference sequence).